This T cell receptor beta chain was recorded in a study of liver allograft versus peripheral blood T cells. Background on the study: Repertoires from peripheral blood of liver transplant recipients were compared with those inside their transplanted livers.

CDR1 and CDR2 (germline): GTSNPN, SVGIG (reference sequence). Between the trimmed V and J ends, which lost 0 bases and 7 bases, there was a span of 10 bases. The CDR3 extends over 13 amino acids. MiXCR, run by TCRdb on the reads, gives a single entry per CDR3 protein. The data hold thousands of distinct CDR3 sequences, with over 12% observed a single time. Overall study findings and caveats: According to reports, the T cell receptor repertoires inside liver allografts differed from those in peripheral blood.

Comment on this clonotype: What it binds is unknown.

The V call is TRBV30, the J call TRBJ1-5; D is uncertain. This receptor was identified in a human patient who had a liver transplant. Some T cells may possibly be graft donor cells. The CDR3 bases are TGTGCCTGGAGTGTATGGGGAGAACAGCCCCAGCATTTT. Protein: CAWSVWGEQPQHF.